This TCR beta chain is from a study of cytomegalovirus exposure and HLA in healthy donors. V gave up 7 bases and J gave up 4 bases; unmatched junction bases: 8. Germline assignment: CDR1 SEHNR and CDR2 FQNEAQ (reference sequence). The CDR3 is made up of 14 amino acids. PCR primers comprised 60 Vbeta and 13 Jbeta primers. The table came from immunoSEQ multiplex PCR; TCRdb's copy has only in-frame clones and leaves some out. The data show 100,000 or so clones, and the top ten clones hold more than 0.5%. This TCR was sampled from a man aged 45 to 65 in good health and CMV-seronegative. The source material was PBMCs. This sequence joins TRBV7-9 and TRBJ1-2; TRBD1 aligns across 8 bases. This chain's CDR3 is CASTWTGTSYGYTF. CDR3 bases: TGTGCCAGCACCTGGACAGGGACCTCCTATGGCTACACCTTC.